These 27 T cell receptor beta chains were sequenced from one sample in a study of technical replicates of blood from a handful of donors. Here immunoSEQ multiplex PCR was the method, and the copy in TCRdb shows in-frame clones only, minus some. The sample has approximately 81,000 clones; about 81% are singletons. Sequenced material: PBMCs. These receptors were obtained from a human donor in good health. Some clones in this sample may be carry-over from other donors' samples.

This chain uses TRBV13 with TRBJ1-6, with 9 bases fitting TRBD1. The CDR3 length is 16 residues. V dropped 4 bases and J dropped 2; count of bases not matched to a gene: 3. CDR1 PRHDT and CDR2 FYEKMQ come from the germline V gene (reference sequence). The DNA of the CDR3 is TGTGCCAGCAGCTCACAGGGGGCCGCCTATAATTCACCCCTCCACTTT. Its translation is CASSSQGAAYNSPLHF.

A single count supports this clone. CDR3 nucleotide sequence: TGTGCCAGCAGCTTTCAGGGCTCTGGAAACACCATATATTTT. Residues: CASSFQGSGNTIYF. This sequence joins TRBV5-4 and TRBJ1-3; D possibly corresponds to TRBD1 (5 bases). The CDR3 runs to 14 residues. V lost 2 bases, J lost 0 bases, and 6 bases lay in between. Per the germline V gene, CDR1 is SGHNT and CDR2 is YYREEE (reference sequence).

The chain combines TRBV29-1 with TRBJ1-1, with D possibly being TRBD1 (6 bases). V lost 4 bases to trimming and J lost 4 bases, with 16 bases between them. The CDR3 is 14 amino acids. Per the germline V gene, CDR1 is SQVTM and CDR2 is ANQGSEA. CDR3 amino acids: CSVVTGLHTTEAFF. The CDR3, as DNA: TGCAGCGTTGTTACAGGGCTTCACACCACTGAAGCTTTCTTT.

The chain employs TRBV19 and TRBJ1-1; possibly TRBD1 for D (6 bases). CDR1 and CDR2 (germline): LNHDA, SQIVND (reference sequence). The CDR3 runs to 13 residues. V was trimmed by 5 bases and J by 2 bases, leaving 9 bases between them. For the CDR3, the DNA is TGTGCCAGTAGTTTGACAGGTAACACTGAAGCTTTCTTT. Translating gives CASSLTGNTEAFF.

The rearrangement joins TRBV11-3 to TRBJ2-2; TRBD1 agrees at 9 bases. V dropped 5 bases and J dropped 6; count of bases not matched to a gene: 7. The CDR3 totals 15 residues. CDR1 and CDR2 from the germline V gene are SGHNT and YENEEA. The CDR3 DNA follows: TGTGCCAGCAGCGCCCCCGGGACAGGGCCCGGGGAGCTGTTTTTT. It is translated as CASSAPGTGPGELFF.

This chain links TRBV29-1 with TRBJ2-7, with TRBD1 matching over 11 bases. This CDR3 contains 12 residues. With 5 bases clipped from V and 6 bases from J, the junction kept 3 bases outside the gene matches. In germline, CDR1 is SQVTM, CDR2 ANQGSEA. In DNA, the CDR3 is TGCAGCGTTCCCGGGACAGGGGGCGAGCAGTACTTC. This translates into CSVPGTGGEQYF.

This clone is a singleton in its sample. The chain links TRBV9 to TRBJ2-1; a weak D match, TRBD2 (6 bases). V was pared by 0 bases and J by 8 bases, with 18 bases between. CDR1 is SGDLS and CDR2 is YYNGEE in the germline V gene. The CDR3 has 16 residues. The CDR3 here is CASSVGTGGARDEQFF. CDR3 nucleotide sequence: TGTGCCAGCAGCGTAGGAACCGGCGGGGCCAGGGATGAGCAGTTCTTC. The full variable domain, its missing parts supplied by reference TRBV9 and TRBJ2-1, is DSGVTQTPKHLITATGQRVTLRCSPRSGDLSVYWYQQSLDQGLQFLIQYYNGEERAKGNILERFSAQQFPDLHSELNLSSLELGDSALYFCASSVGTGGARDEQFFGPGTRLTVL.

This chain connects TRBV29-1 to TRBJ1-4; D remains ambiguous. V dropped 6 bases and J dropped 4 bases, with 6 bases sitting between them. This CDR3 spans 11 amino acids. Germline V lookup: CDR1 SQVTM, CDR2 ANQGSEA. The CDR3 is CSVRDNEKLFF. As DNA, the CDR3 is TGCAGCGTGCGAGATAATGAAAAACTGTTTTTT.

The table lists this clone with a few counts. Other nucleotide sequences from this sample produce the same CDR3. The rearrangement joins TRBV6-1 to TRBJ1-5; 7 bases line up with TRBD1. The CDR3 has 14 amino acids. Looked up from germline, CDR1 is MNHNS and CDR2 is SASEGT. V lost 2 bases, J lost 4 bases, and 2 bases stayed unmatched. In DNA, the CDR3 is TGTGCCAGCAGTGAATCAGGGGGTAATCAGCCCCAGCATTTT. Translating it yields CASSESGGNQPQHF.

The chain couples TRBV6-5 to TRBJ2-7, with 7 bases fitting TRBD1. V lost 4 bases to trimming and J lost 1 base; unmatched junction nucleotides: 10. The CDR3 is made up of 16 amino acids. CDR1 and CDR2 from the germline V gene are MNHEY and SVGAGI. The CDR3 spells CASSFHMTGNSYEQYF. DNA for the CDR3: TGTGCCAGCAGTTTCCATATGACAGGGAATTCCTACGAGCAGTACTTC.

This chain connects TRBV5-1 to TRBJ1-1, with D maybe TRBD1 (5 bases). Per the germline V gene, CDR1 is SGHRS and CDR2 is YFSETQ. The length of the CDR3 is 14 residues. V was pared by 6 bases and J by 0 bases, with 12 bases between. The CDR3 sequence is CASNTGTLNTEAFF. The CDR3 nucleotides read TGCGCCAGCAACACCGGGACTTTGAACACTGAAGCTTTCTTT.

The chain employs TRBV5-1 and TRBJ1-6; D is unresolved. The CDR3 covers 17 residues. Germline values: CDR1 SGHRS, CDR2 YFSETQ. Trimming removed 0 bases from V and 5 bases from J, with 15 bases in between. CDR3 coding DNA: TGCGCCAGCAGCTTGGTCCAGACTGGCGGCAATAATTCACCCCTCCACTTT. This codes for CASSLVQTGGNNSPLHF.

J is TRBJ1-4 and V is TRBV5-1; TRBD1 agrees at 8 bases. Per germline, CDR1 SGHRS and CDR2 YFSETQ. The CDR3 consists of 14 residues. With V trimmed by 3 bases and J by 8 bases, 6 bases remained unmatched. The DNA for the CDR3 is TGCGCCAGCAGCTCAGGACAGGGTCGCGAAAAACTGTTTTTT. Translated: CASSSGQGREKLFF.

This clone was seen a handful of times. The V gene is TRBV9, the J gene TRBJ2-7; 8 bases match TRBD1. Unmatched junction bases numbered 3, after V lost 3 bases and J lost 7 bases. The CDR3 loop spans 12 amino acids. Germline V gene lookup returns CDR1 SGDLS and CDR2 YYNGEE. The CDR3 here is CASSATGVEQYF. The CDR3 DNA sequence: TGTGCCAGCAGCGCGACAGGGGTGGAGCAGTACTTC. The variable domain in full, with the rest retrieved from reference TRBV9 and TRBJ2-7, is DSGVTQTPKHLITATGQRVTLRCSPRSGDLSVYWYQQSLDQGLQFLIQYYNGEERAKGNILERFSAQQFPDLHSELNLSSLELGDSALYFCASSATGVEQYFGPGTRLTVT.

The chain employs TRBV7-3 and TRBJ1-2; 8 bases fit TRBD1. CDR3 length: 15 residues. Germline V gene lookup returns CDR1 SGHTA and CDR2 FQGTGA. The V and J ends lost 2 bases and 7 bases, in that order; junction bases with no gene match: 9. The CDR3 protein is CASSLLGQGASGYTF. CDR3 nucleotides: TGTGCCAGCAGCTTACTAGGGCAGGGGGCAAGTGGCTACACCTTC.

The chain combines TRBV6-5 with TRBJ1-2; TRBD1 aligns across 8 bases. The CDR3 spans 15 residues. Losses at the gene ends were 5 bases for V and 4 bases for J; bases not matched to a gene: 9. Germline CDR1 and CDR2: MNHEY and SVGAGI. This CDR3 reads CASSPTGGWGYGYTF. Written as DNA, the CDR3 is TGTGCCAGCAGTCCTACAGGGGGGTGGGGCTATGGCTACACCTTC.

CDR3 in DNA: TGTGCCAGCAGCCCCCCGGGACTAAGCTACGAGCAGTACTTC. As protein: CASSPPGLSYEQYF. V and J are TRBV7-9 and TRBJ2-7, with 7 bases that match TRBD2. The CDR3 is made up of 14 amino acids. Looked up from germline, CDR1 is SEHNR and CDR2 is FQNEAQ (reference sequence). The ends lost 5 bases at V and 3 bases at J; junction bases unmatched: 7.

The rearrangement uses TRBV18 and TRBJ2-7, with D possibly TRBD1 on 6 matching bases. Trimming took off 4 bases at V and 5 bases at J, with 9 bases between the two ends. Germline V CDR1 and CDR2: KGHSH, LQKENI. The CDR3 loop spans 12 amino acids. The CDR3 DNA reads TGTGCCAGCTCACTTGACAGGAACGAGCAGTACTTC. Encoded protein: CASSLDRNEQYF.

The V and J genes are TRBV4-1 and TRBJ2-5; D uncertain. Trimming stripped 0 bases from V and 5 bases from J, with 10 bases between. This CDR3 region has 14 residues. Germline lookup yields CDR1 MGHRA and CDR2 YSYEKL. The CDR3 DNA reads TGCGCCAGCAGCCAAGAACCAGTCTGGGAGACCCAGTACTTC. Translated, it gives CASSQEPVWETQYF.

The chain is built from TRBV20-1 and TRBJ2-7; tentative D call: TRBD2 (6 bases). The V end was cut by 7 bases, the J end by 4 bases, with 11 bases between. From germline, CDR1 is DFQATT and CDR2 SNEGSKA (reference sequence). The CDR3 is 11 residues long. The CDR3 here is CSVGAGYEQYF. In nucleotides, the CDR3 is TGCAGTGTTGGCGCGGGGTACGAGCAGTACTTC.

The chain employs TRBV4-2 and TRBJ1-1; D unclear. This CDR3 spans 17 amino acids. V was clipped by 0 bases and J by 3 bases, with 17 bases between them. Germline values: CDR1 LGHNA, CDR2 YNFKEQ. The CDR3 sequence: CASSQDLGMGGHTEAFF. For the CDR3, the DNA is TGTGCCAGCAGCCAAGATCTCGGGATGGGAGGCCACACTGAAGCTTTCTTT.

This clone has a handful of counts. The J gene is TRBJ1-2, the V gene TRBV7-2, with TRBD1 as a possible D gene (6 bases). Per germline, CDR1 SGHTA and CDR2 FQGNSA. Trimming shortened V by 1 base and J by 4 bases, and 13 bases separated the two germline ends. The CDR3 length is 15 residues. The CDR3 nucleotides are TGTGCCAGCAGCTTAGGAGATGTGGGGGCCTATGGCTACACCTTC. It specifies CASSLGDVGAYGYTF.

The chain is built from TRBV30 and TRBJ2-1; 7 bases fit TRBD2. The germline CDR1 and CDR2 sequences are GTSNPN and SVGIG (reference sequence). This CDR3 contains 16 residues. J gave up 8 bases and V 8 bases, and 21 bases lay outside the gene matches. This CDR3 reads CAEGRRIGPAGDEQFF. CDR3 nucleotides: TGTGCCGAAGGAAGGCGTATCGGGCCCGCGGGGGATGAGCAGTTCTTC. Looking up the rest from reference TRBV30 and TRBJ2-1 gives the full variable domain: SQTIHQWPATLVQPVGSPLSLECTVEGTSNPNLYWYRQAAGRGLQLLFYSVGIGQISSEVPQNLSASRPQDRQFILSSKKLLLSDSGFYLCAEGRRIGPAGDEQFFGPGTRLTVL.

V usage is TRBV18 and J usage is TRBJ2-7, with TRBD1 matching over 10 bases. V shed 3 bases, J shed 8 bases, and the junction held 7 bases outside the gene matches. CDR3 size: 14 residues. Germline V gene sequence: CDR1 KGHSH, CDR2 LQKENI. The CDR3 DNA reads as TGTGCCAGCTCACCGGGACAGGGGTCGCAACAGCAGTACTTC. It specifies CASSPGQGSQQQYF.

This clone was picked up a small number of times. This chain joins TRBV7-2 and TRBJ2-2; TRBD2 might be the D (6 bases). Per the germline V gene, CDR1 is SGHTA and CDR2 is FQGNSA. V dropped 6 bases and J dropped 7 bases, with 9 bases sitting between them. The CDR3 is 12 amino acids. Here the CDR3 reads CASRFSGGELFF. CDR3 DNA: TGTGCCAGCAGGTTTAGCGGCGGGGAGCTGTTTTTT.

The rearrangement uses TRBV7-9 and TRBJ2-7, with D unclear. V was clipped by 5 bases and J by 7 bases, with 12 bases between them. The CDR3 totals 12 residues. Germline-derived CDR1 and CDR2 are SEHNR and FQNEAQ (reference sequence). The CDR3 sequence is CASSIPFLEQYF. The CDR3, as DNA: TGTGCCAGCAGCATCCCTTTTTTGGAGCAGTACTTC.

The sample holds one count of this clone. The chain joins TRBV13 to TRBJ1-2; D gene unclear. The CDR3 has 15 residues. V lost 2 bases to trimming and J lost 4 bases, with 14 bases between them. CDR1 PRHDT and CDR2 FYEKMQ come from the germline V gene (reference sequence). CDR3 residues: CASSLRSFAGYGYTF. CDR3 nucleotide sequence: TGTGCCAGCAGCTTAAGGAGTTTCGCGGGCTATGGCTACACCTTC.